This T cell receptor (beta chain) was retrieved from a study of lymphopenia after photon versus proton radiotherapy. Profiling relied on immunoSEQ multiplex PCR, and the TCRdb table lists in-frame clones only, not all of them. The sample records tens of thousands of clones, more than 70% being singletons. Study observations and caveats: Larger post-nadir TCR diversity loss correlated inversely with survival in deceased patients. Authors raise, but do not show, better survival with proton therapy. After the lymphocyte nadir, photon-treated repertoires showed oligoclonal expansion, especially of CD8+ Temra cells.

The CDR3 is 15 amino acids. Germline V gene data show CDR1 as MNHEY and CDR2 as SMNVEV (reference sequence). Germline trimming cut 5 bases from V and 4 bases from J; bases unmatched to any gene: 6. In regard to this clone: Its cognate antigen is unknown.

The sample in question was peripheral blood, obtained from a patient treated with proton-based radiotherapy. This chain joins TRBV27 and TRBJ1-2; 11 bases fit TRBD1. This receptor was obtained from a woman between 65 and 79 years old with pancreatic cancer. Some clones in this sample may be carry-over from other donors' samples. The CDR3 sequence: CASSPWGQGGYGYTF. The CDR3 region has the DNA TGTGCCAGCAGTCCCTGGGGACAGGGGGGCTATGGCTACACCTTC.